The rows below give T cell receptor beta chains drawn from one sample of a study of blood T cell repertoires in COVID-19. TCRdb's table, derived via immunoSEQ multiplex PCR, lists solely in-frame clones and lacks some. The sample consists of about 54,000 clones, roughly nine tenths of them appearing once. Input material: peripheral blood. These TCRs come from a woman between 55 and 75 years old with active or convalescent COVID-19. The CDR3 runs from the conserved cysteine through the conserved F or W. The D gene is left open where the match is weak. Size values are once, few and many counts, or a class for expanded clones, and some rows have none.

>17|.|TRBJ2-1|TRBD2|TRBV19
CASSIGLADIHFNEQFF
TGTGCCAGTAGTATCGGACTAGCGGACATTCACTTCAATGAGCAGTTCTTC
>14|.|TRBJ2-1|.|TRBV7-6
CASSLDPDRNEQFF
TGTGCCAGCAGCCTCGACCCTGACAGGAATGAGCAGTTCTTC
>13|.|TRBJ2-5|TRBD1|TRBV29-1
CSVGGTAPETQYF
TGCAGCGTTGGTGGGACAGCACCAGAGACCCAGTACTTC
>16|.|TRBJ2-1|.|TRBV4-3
CASSQELRLSYNEQFF
TGCGCCAGCAGCCAAGAATTGCGGCTTTCCTACAATGAGCAGTTCTTC
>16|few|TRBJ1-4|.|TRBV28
CASSSQLGRTNEKLFF
TGTGCCAGCAGTTCACAACTAGGGCGTACTAATGAAAAACTGTTTTTT
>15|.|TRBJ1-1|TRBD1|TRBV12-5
CASGPPGQGVTEAFF
TGTGCTAGTGGTCCTCCGGGACAGGGGGTCACTGAAGCTTTCTTT
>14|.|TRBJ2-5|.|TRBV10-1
CASSPTSLSETQYF
TGCGCCAGCAGCCCTACTAGCCTCTCCGAGACCCAGTACTTC
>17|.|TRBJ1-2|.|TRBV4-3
CASSQVGAAGASYGYTF
TGCGCCAGCAGCCAAGTGGGGGCGGCGGGGGCTTCCTATGGCTACACCTTC
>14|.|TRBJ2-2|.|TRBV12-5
CASGSNRETGELFF
TGTGCTAGTGGTTCCAACAGGGAAACCGGGGAGCTGTTTTTT
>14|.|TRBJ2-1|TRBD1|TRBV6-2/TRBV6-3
CASSYGDRINEQFF
TGTGCCAGCAGTTATGGGGACAGGATCAATGAGCAGTTCTTC
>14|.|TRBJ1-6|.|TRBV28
CASSFGGTNSPLHF
TGTGCCAGCAGTTTCGGCGGAACAAATTCACCCCTCCACTTT
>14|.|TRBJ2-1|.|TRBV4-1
CASGGTYSYNEQFF
TGCGCCAGTGGGGGGACCTATTCCTACAATGAGCAGTTCTTC
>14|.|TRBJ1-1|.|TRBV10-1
CASSESSRVTEAFF
TGCGCCAGCAGTGAGTCTAGCAGGGTAACTGAAGCTTTCTTT
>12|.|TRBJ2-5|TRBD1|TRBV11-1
CASRTGGETQYF
TGTGCCAGCAGGACAGGGGGAGAGACCCAGTACTTC
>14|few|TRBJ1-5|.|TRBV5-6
CASSVSLQGQPQHF
TGTGCCAGCAGCGTGTCACTCCAGGGTCAGCCCCAGCATTTT